These T cell receptor beta chains were read from a single sample in a study of T cell responses to AZD1222 COVID-19 vaccine. Clones were sequenced by immunoSEQ multiplex PCR, and TCRdb holds only the in-frame ones, with some missing. This sample carries roughly 30,000 clones, more than 75% of them seen once, and the ten largest clones take about 4%. The material was peripheral blood, obtained 28 days after the second AZD1222 dose. The receptors shown here come from an adult who received the AZD1222 COVID-19 vaccine. CDR3s include the opening cysteine and the closing phenylalanine or tryptophan. D genes are given only for firm matches. Part of the rows lack a size; the others show once, few, many or a class for expanded clones.

size	V	J	D	CDR3	DNA
large	TRBV5-6	TRBJ2-1	TRBD2	CAAKTSGRPWDEQFF	TGTGCCGCCAAGACTAGCGGGAGGCCCTGGGATGAGCAGTTCTTC
NA	TRBV2	TRBJ1-5	NA	CASEGRGNQPQHF	TGTGCCAGCGAGGGACGGGGCAATCAGCCCCAGCATTTT
NA	TRBV6-5	TRBJ1-5	NA	CASVMRGADQPQHF	TGTGCCAGCGTTATGAGGGGGGCGGATCAGCCCCAGCATTTT
NA	TRBV6-2/TRBV6-3	TRBJ2-7	TRBD1	CASSSAGTGDYEQYF	TGTGCCAGCAGTTCCGCCGGGACAGGGGACTACGAGCAGTACTTC
NA	TRBV27	TRBJ2-3	TRBD1	CASSRTGFSTDTQYF	TGTGCCAGCAGCCGGACAGGGTTTAGCACAGATACGCAGTATTTT
NA	TRBV5-1	TRBJ2-1	NA	CASSLGADNEQFF	TGCGCCAGCAGCTTGGGCGCGGACAATGAGCAGTTCTTC
NA	TRBV5-6	TRBJ1-5	NA	CASSLGLSNQPQHF	TGTGCCAGCAGCTTAGGTCTTAGCAATCAGCCCCAGCATTTT
NA	TRBV5-5	TRBJ2-7	NA	CASSFWSYEQYF	TGTGCCAGCAGCTTTTGGTCCTACGAGCAGTACTTC
once	TRBV7-2	TRBJ2-2	NA	CASSLDRVTGELFF	TGTGCCAGCAGCTTAGACAGGGTCACCGGGGAGCTGTTTTTT
NA	TRBV6-5	TRBJ2-1	TRBD2	CASSFRFSGIWNEQFF	TGTGCCAGCAGTTTCCGCTTTAGCGGGATCTGGAATGAGCAGTTCTTC
NA	TRBV14	TRBJ1-1	NA	CASSSGMNTEAFF	TGTGCCAGCAGCTCCGGCATGAACACTGAAGCTTTCTTT
few	TRBV30	TRBJ2-2	NA	CAWSMGSYTGELFF	TGTGCCTGGAGTATGGGGTCCTACACCGGGGAGCTGTTTTTT
NA	TRBV5-4	TRBJ1-4	NA	CASSAQGNEKLFF	TGTGCCAGCAGCGCACAGGGAAATGAAAAACTGTTTTTT
NA	TRBV19	TRBJ2-7	TRBD1	CASSIRLTGGYEQYF	TGTGCCAGTAGTATTAGGTTGACAGGGGGCTACGAGCAGTACTTC
once	TRBV9	TRBJ2-7	NA	CASSVGGTATQSYEQYF	TGTGCCAGCAGCGTAGGGGGGACTGCAACACAAAGTTACGAGCAGTACTTC
NA	TRBV25-1	TRBJ1-1	NA	CASSVGAGEAFF	TGTGCCAGCAGTGTGGGGGCTGGTGAAGCTTTCTTT
NA	TRBV4-2	TRBJ2-7	NA	CASSQDLGSYEQYF	TGTGCCAGCAGCCAAGATCTTGGGTCCTACGAGCAGTACTTC
NA	TRBV6-2/TRBV6-3	TRBJ2-4	TRBD2	CASSSFVGGSKNIQYF	TGTGCCAGCAGTTCCTTTGTCGGGGGGAGCAAAAACATTCAGTACTTC
NA	TRBV28	TRBJ2-5	NA	CASSVPGAIAGAHEFQETQYF	TGTGCCAGCAGTGTCCCCGGGGCCATTGCTGGGGCACACGAATTCCAAGAGACCCAGTACTTC
NA	TRBV14	TRBJ2-1	NA	CASSPRPPSNPYNEQFF	TGTGCCAGCAGCCCCCGACCACCTAGCAATCCCTACAATGAGCAGTTCTTC
NA	TRBV5-4	TRBJ1-3	NA	CASKSDGLSSGNTIYF	TGTGCCAGCAAATCGGACGGATTAAGCTCTGGAAACACCATATATTTT
NA	TRBV6-5	TRBJ2-3	NA	CASTPLRGLADTQYF	TGTGCCAGCACCCCTTTGCGGGGCCTCGCAGATACGCAGTATTTT
NA	TRBV5-6	TRBJ1-3	NA	CASSWGRLETGNTIYF	TGTGCCAGCAGCTGGGGGCGTTTAGAGACTGGAAACACCATATATTTT
NA	TRBV5-1	TRBJ2-1	TRBD2	CASSSSSTSGNYHGEQFF	TGCGCCAGCAGCTCCTCTTCGACTAGCGGGAACTATCACGGTGAGCAGTTCTTC
NA	TRBV18	TRBJ1-1	NA	CASSRTKGVNTEAFF	TGTGCCAGCTCACGCACAAAGGGGGTAAACACTGAAGCTTTCTTT
NA	TRBV9	TRBJ2-3	NA	CASSPNGLSTDTQYF	TGTGCCAGCAGCCCCAACGGGTTGAGCACAGATACGCAGTATTTT
few	TRBV27	TRBJ1-5	NA	CASSSGPKPQHF	TGTGCCAGCAGTTCCGGTCCTAAGCCCCAGCATTTT
NA	TRBV11-2	TRBJ2-7	TRBD2	CASSASGGPYEQYF	TGTGCCAGCAGCGCTAGCGGGGGGCCCTACGAGCAGTACTTC
NA	TRBV9	TRBJ2-1	TRBD1	CASSVASDRAGNEQFF	TGTGCCAGCAGCGTAGCTTCGGACAGGGCCGGGAATGAGCAGTTCTTC
few	TRBV10-3	TRBJ1-6	NA	CAISESGGGPNSPLHF	TGTGCCATCAGTGAGTCTGGTGGGGGGCCTAATTCACCCCTCCACTTT
NA	TRBV13	TRBJ2-2	TRBD2	CASSPRRAGGYGGELFF	TGTGCCAGCAGCCCACGGCGAGCGGGGGGGTATGGCGGGGAGCTGTTTTTT
NA	TRBV7-2	TRBJ2-5	NA	CASSLEGRGQYF	TGTGCCAGCAGCTTAGAGGGGCGGGGCCAGTACTTC
NA	TRBV4-1	TRBJ2-2	TRBD1	CASSHGQGRNTGELFF	TGCGCCAGCAGCCATGGACAGGGGAGGAACACCGGGGAGCTGTTTTTT
few	TRBV10-3	TRBJ2-3	NA	CAISDGAVTTDTQYF	TGTGCCATCAGTGATGGGGCCGTGACGACAGATACGCAGTATTTT
once	TRBV12-3/TRBV12-4	TRBJ1-5	TRBD1	CASSRTGVQPQHF	TGTGCCAGCAGCCGTACAGGGGTACAGCCCCAGCATTTT
NA	TRBV7-9	TRBJ2-3	NA	CASSVSGTSTDTQYF	TGTGCCAGCAGCGTATCAGGGACCAGCACAGATACGCAGTATTTT
NA	TRBV27	TRBJ2-5	NA	CASSFRGRETQYF	TGTGCCAGCAGTTTTCGGGGGAGGGAGACCCAGTACTTC
once	TRBV5-1	TRBJ2-2	NA	CASSLEQGFGTGELFF	TGCGCCAGCAGCTTGGAACAGGGCTTCGGCACCGGGGAGCTGTTTTTT
NA	TRBV29-1	TRBJ1-3	NA	CSVGSQEGNTIYF	TGCAGCGTTGGATCTCAGGAGGGAAACACCATATATTTT
few	TRBV7-9	TRBJ2-2	TRBD1	CASSIRTGTGELFF	TGTGCCAGCAGCATTCGGACAGGCACCGGGGAGCTGTTTTTT
NA	TRBV27	TRBJ1-1	NA	CASGRQEGTEAFF	TGTGCCAGCGGCCGACAGGAAGGAACTGAAGCTTTCTTT
NA	TRBV7-6	TRBJ1-2	TRBD1	CASSPMTGDYGYTF	TGTGCCAGCAGCCCTATGACAGGGGACTATGGCTACACCTTC
NA	TRBV5-1	TRBJ2-5	NA	CASSSRLVQETQYF	TGCGCCAGCAGCTCAAGGCTTGTACAAGAGACCCAGTACTTC
once	TRBV10-2	TRBJ2-3	TRBD1	CASSGQAADTQYF	TGCGCCAGCTCGGGACAGGCTGCAGATACGCAGTATTTT
NA	TRBV9	TRBJ1-2	NA	CASSTRRQEEGGYTF	TGTGCCAGCAGCACTCGTCGACAGGAGGAGGGTGGCTACACCTTC
NA	TRBV28	TRBJ1-2	NA	CASSLEQGGRGYTF	TGTGCCAGCAGTTTAGAACAGGGTGGCCGTGGCTACACCTTC
NA	TRBV6-5	TRBJ1-4	NA	CASIGPGPEKLFF	TGTGCCAGCATCGGCCCCGGCCCCGAAAAACTGTTTTTT
NA	TRBV5-1	TRBJ2-3	NA	CASSPEKSTDTQYF	TGCGCCAGCAGCCCTGAGAAGAGCACAGATACGCAGTATTTT
NA	TRBV11-2	TRBJ1-3	TRBD1	CASSLSVPGGYSGNTIYF	TGTGCCAGCAGCTTATCGGTGCCAGGGGGATACTCTGGAAACACCATATATTTT
once	TRBV6-1	TRBJ1-4	NA	CASSERRIPNEKLFF	TGTGCCAGCAGTGAAAGACGGATTCCTAATGAAAAACTGTTTTTT
NA	TRBV25-1	TRBJ1-2	TRBD1	CASNPGQGRGYTF	TGTGCCAGCAACCCGGGACAGGGCAGGGGCTACACCTTC
few	TRBV5-6	TRBJ2-7	TRBD2	CASSRPRAGSPGEQYF	TGTGCCAGCAGCCGACCGAGAGCGGGGTCGCCCGGCGAGCAGTACTTC
NA	TRBV9	TRBJ2-2	TRBD1	CASSVRTLRSGTGGNTGELFF	TGTGCCAGCAGCGTTCGAACCCTCCGTTCCGGGACAGGGGGTAACACCGGGGAGCTGTTTTTT